The clone carrying this T cell receptor (beta chain) was recorded a few times. As yet, its antigen is unknown. These data belong to a study of T cells in localized non-small cell lung cancer. The CDR3 contains 15 residues. V trimming: 3 bases; J trimming: 4 bases; junction bases outside the gene matches: 3. Germline V gives CDR1 SGDLS, CDR2 YYNGEE. Study-level findings and limits: Of the top 100 tumor clones, median about 53 were in adjacent lung, approximately 29 among its top 100. Uninvolved adjacent lung, not tumor, had the highest T cell clonality. Sequencing, confined to only one tumor region, leaves heterogeneity possible.

Libraries were prepared by immunoSEQ multiplex PCR; TCRdb keeps only in-frame clonotypes and omits some of them. The sample comprises more than 950 clones, roughly 21% of which are singletons, and about 12% rests with the top ten. The source material was normal lung tissue next to the tumor, sampled before any cancer treatment. The TCR originated in a male donor aged 60 or older with stage III squamous cell lung carcinoma. V is TRBV9 and J is TRBJ2-7, with 14 bases lining up with TRBD2. The CDR3 reads CASSEGTSGSYEQYF. CDR3 sequence (DNA): TGTGCCAGCAGCGAGGGGACTAGCGGGAGTTACGAGCAGTACTTC.